The 29 T cell receptor beta chains below come from one sample, sequenced in a study of tumor-infiltrating lymphocytes in primary liver carcinoma. It was unsorted whole blood that yielded blood RNA, and germline DNA was also extracted. With a constant-region primer, TCR beta cDNA was made from 450 to 550 ng of total RNA. Three nested multiplex PCR rounds of slightly modified ARM-PCR generated TCR beta libraries. Forward primers for TRBV1-TRBV30 and a C-beta reverse primer served the first two PCR rounds, at 10 cycles each. TCRdb re-called the multiplex PCR reads through MiXCR, storing one row per CDR3 protein. The table records fewer than 350,000 distinct CDR3 sequences, 65% of them present only once. The sequencing sample was made of peripheral blood. Every receptor here comes from a man between 35 and 55 years old with primary liver carcinoma and hepatitis B virus infection.

Only one count was recorded for this clonotype. At one of its ends the junction is not consistent with the germline gene, which may arise from a read error. This chain connects TRBV11-2 to TRBJ2-3; 10 bases map to TRBD2. The germline CDR1 and CDR2 sequences are SGHAT and FQNNGV. This CDR3 is built from 15 residues. CDR3 DNA sequence: TGTGTCAGCACCTTAGGGAGCGGGAGGGGAGATACGCAGTATTTT. It translates to CVSTLGSGRGDTQYF.

The chain recombines TRBV5-5 with TRBJ2-7; 8 bases line up with TRBD1. Germline values: CDR1 SGHKS, CDR2 YYEKEE (reference sequence). The length of the CDR3 is 15 residues. V was pared by 5 bases and J by 2 bases, with 9 bases of the junction left unmatched. The CDR3 DNA reads as TGTGCCAGCAGAAGGACAGGGAGTCCAACCTACGAGCAGTACTTC. Its protein is CASRRTGSPTYEQYF.

The chain uses TRBV11-2 and TRBJ2-7; TRBD2 is a possible D gene (5 bases). V was trimmed by 6 bases and J by 3 bases, leaving 15 bases between them. Germline loops: CDR1 SGHAT, CDR2 FQNNGV. This CDR3 region has 14 residues. As DNA, the CDR3 is TGTGCCAGCAGTCTACGAGGGTACTACTACGAGCAGTACTTC. This gives the protein CASSLRGYYYEQYF.

For this clonotype: Likely a read error: the CDR3 ends without its conserved phenylalanine or tryptophan. The DNA is left out, because the CDR3 cannot be placed on it with certainty; the CDR3 is given as TCRdb lists it. J is TRBJ2-2 and V is TRBV11-3; TRBD1, the table's D call, lacks a check against the DNA. CDR1 is SGHNT and CDR2 is YENEEA in the germline V gene. A total of 15 residues make up the CDR3, ends included. CDR3 region: CASSLTGLNTGELLL.

This clonotype was counted ten times or more. The chain uses TRBV6-2 or TRBV6-3 and TRBJ1-4, with a weak D call TRBD1 (6 bases). The CDR3 runs 16 residues. The germline V and J ends were trimmed by 5 bases and 6 bases, with 19 bases remaining between them. CDR1 is MNHEY and CDR2 is SVGEGT in the germline V gene. This chain's CDR3 is CASSGGQQGGDEKLFF. DNA of the CDR3: TGTGCCAGCAGTGGGGGACAACAGGGAGGCGATGAAAAACTGTTTTTT.

This clonotype was detected ten times or more. The V call is TRBV6-5, the J call TRBJ1-1; TRBD1 aligns across 11 bases. Germline V gene data show CDR1 as MNHEY and CDR2 as SVGAGI. This CDR3 has 20 residues. With V trimmed by 7 bases and J by 0 bases, 19 bases remained unmatched. Here the CDR3 reads CASTSIYPGTGGSMNTEAFF. DNA for the CDR3: TGTGCCAGCACCTCAATTTATCCCGGGACAGGGGGTTCCATGAACACTGAAGCTTTCTTT.

The CDR3 bases are TGTGCCAGCAGACCGGGGACTATCGTCACCCAAGAGACCCAGTACTTC. Translation: CASRPGTIVTQETQYF. The gene calls are TRBV28 and TRBJ2-5; the match to TRBD2 covers 7 bases. Germline V gene sequence: CDR1 MDHEN, CDR2 SYDVKM. The CDR3 has 16 residues. J was trimmed by 1 base and V by 6 bases; bases with no gene match: 11.

This clonotype was counted ten times or more. This chain links TRBV6-1 with TRBJ2-4; tentative D call: TRBD2 (6 bases). Germline V lookup: CDR1 MNHNS, CDR2 SASEGT. This CDR3 has 15 residues. V shed 2 bases and J shed 6 bases, with 14 bases lying between them. The CDR3 DNA follows: TGTGCCAGCAGTGAACAGGGAGGCGTAAGAAACATTCAGTACTTC. Translation gives CASSEQGGVRNIQYF.

J is TRBJ1-4 and V is TRBV30; 10 positions match TRBD1. This CDR3 comprises 15 residues. The V gene end was trimmed by 1 base and the J gene end by 12 bases; junction bases not matched to a gene: 11. Germline CDR1 and CDR2: GTSNPN and SVGIG (reference sequence). The CDR3 bases are TGTGCCTGGAGTGCGACAGGGGGCTTTTCCGAAGAACTGTTTTTT. This gives the protein CAWSATGGFSEELFF.

The J gene is TRBJ2-3, the V gene TRBV24-1, with D perhaps TRBD1 (6 bases). Trimming left V 1 base short and J 2 bases short, with 12 bases between. Germline CDR1 is KGHDR and CDR2 is SFDVKD. This CDR3 is 16 amino acids long. The CDR3 loop is CATSDFRGPSTDTQYF. The CDR3, as DNA: TGTGCCACCAGTGATTTCAGGGGCCCATCCACAGATACGCAGTATTTT.

Comments on this clonotype: A read error is possible here, since a much larger clone lies one base away. This rearrangement joins TRBV13 to TRBJ2-3; possibly TRBD2 for D (6 bases). The CDR3 length is 17 residues. Trimming took 4 bases from V and 2 from J, leaving 19 bases between them. Germline V gene sequence: CDR1 PRHDT, CDR2 FYEKMQ (reference sequence). The chain's CDR3 is CASSSLGLTGYTDTQYF. The CDR3 region has the DNA TGTGCCAGCAGCTCCCTTGGACTAACGGGGTACACAGATACGCAGTATTTT.

This chain uses TRBV14 with TRBJ2-7, with a tentative D call TRBD2 (6 bases). CDR1 is SGHDN and CDR2 is FVKESK in the germline V gene. The V and J ends lost 0 bases and 7 bases respectively, with 16 bases between them. CDR3 length equals 15 residues. The CDR3 sequence is CASSQEMAGPPEQYF. DNA of the CDR3: TGTGCCAGCAGCCAAGAAATGGCGGGGCCCCCAGAGCAGTACTTC.

This clonotype has ten or more counts. The gene calls are TRBV5-4 and TRBJ1-2; TRBD1 matches 11 bases. Germline V CDR1 and CDR2: SGHNT, YYREEE (reference sequence). The CDR3 runs to 15 residues. After removal of 4 bases from V and 4 bases from J, the junction contained 6 bases not matched to a gene. This chain's CDR3 is CASSVGTGGTYGYTF. The CDR3 nucleotides are TGTGCCAGCAGCGTCGGGACAGGGGGTACCTATGGCTACACCTTC.

Of note for this clonotype: Compared with germline, one end of the junction differs, possibly owing to a read error. The chain carries TRBV11-2 and TRBJ1-1, with D maybe TRBD1 (6 bases). The V gene's germline CDR1 is SGHAT and CDR2 FQNNGV. The CDR3 is made up of 14 amino acids. CDR3 nucleotide sequence: TGTCCCAGCAGCCCCCTACAGGGTCGGACTGAAGCTTTCTTT. As protein: CPSSPLQGRTEAFF.

V usage is TRBV18 and J usage is TRBJ1-1; 8 positions match TRBD1. The germline V gene encodes CDR1 KGHSH and CDR2 LQKENI. The J segment lost 12 bases and the V segment lost 4 bases, leaving 10 bases of the junction unmatched. The CDR3 has 13 amino acids. The CDR3 sequence: CASSQAQDREPFF. DNA for the CDR3: TGTGCCAGCTCACAGGCCCAGGACAGGGAACCTTTCTTT. Drawing the rest from reference TRBV18 and TRBJ1-1, the complete variable domain is NAGVMQNPRHLVRRRGQEARLRCSPMKGHSHVYWYRQLPEEGLKFMVYLQKENIIDESGMPKERFSAEFPKEGPSILRIQQVVRGDSAAYFCASSQAQDREPFFGQGTRLTVV.

The sample holds many counts of this clonotype. The chain carries TRBV6-5 and TRBJ1-2; no firm D call. Trimming left V 4 bases short and J 8 bases short, with 14 bases between. The germline V gene encodes CDR1 MNHEY and CDR2 SVGAGI. The CDR3 covers 13 residues. The CDR3 nucleotides read TGTGCCAGCAGTTCCGAGAGGGCGCAAGGCTACACCTTC. This gives the protein CASSSERAQGYTF.

Comment on this clonotype: A much larger clone sits a single nucleotide away, making a read error possible. The chain uses TRBV12-3 or TRBV12-4 and TRBJ2-2, with D possibly matching TRBD2 (5 bases). V was cut by 10 bases and J by 3 bases, with 21 bases left in between. The CDR3 has 16 amino acids. The CDR3 loop reads CATNPSDYQDTGELFF. CDR3 nucleotide sequence: TGTGCCACCAATCCATCCGACTATCAGGACACCGGGGAGCTGTTTTTT.

The rearrangement links TRBV6-6 to TRBJ2-4; a possible D gene is TRBD2 (6 bases). The V gene lost 7 bases and the J gene lost 0 bases, with 7 bases spanning the gap. The germline V gene encodes CDR1 MNHNY and CDR2 SVGAGI (reference sequence). This CDR3 spans 13 amino acids. CDR3 DNA sequence: TGTGCCAGCACCGGGGGAGCCAAAAACATTCAGTACTTC. It yields the protein CASTGGAKNIQYF.

This clonotype was detected only a few times. Possible read error: a much larger clone is one base away. This rearrangement joins TRBV6-6 to TRBJ2-7, with TRBD1 as a possible D gene (5 bases). The germline V gene has CDR1 MNHNY and CDR2 SVGAGI (reference sequence). This CDR3 is built from 14 residues. The CDR3 nucleotides read TGTGTCAGCAGCCAAAGGCAGGGAATGGACGAGCAGTACTTC. It specifies CVSSQRQGMDEQYF.

The chain uses TRBV6-5 and TRBJ2-3; TRBD2 might be the D (5 bases). Looked up from germline, CDR1 is MNHEY and CDR2 is SVGAGI. This CDR3 comprises 14 residues. The V end lost 2 bases, the J end lost 8 bases, and 14 bases lay between the germline ends. The CDR3 reads CASSYRRTGGTQYF. CDR3 bases: TGTGCCAGCAGTTACCGAAGGACCGGAGGTACGCAGTATTTT.

To note about this clonotype: At one end, the junction sequence differs from germline, possibly due to a read error. The V and J genes are TRBV4-2 and TRBJ1-2; possibly TRBD1 for D (6 bases). The CDR3 covers 15 residues. Germline V lookup: CDR1 LGHNA, CDR2 YNFKEQ. The CDR3 DNA follows: TGTGCCAGTAGCCAAGATATGGGCAGGGGTGGTGGCTACAGCTTC. Its protein product is CASSQDMGRGGGYSF.

The J gene is TRBJ2-1, the V gene TRBV11-3; 9 bases align to TRBD2. This CDR3 has 14 residues. Germline V CDR1 and CDR2: SGHNT, YENEEA. With 6 bases clipped from V and 7 bases from J, the junction kept 7 bases outside the gene matches. The CDR3 here is CASSLGLAKNEQFF. The DNA of the CDR3 is TGTGCCAGCAGTCTCGGACTAGCGAAGAATGAGCAGTTCTTC.

This clonotype appeared many times. This sequence joins TRBV30 and TRBJ1-2, with 7 bases fitting TRBD1. Germline CDR1 and CDR2: GTSNPN and SVGIG (reference sequence). After removal of 2 bases from V and 2 bases from J, the junction contained 8 bases not matched to a gene. The length of the CDR3 is 15 residues. The CDR3 sequence is CAWSKGTALNYGYTF. The DNA of the CDR3 is TGTGCCTGGAGTAAAGGGACAGCCCTAAACTATGGCTACACCTTC.

This chain joins TRBV4-3 and TRBJ2-3; 7 bases agree with TRBD2. CDR1 and CDR2 (germline): LGHNA, YSLEER. The CDR3 loop spans 15 amino acids. CDR3 sequence reads: CVSSQELARTDTQYF. In DNA form, the CDR3 reads TGCGTAAGCAGCCAAGAACTAGCGCGCACAGATACGCAGTATTTT.

As regards this clonotype: This may arise from a read error, as a much more abundant clone is one base away. The CDR3, as DNA: TGTGCCAGCAGATACACTAGTTTCTATGAGCAGTTCTTC. Its protein product is CASRYTSFYEQFF. The chain links TRBV6-2 or TRBV6-3 to TRBJ2-1, with D possibly TRBD2 on 5 matching bases. The CDR3 extends over 13 amino acids. CDR1 MNHEY and CDR2 SVGEGT come from the germline V gene. V lost 6 bases, J lost 8 bases, and 14 bases lay in between.

This clonotype has only one observation. The conserved final phenylalanine or tryptophan is absent from the CDR3, which likely points to a read error. The chain carries TRBV5-4 and TRBJ2-5; unclear D gene. Germline lookup yields CDR1 SGHNT and CDR2 YYREEE (reference sequence). The CDR3 is 13 residues long. Trimming removed 3 bases from V and 4 bases from J, with 10 bases in between. The CDR3 reads CASSSAVSETQYS. For the CDR3, the DNA is TGTGCCAGCAGCTCCGCGGTGTCAGAGACCCAGTACTCC.

The chain carries TRBV11-2 and TRBJ2-1; TRBD2 might be the D (5 bases). The CDR3 is 14 residues long. Germline V gene sequence: CDR1 SGHAT, CDR2 FQNNGV. Between the trimmed V and J ends, which lost 1 base and 7 bases, there was a span of 11 bases. CDR3 nucleotide sequence: TGTGCCAGCAGCTTAGGCCTAGCTGCTAATGAGCAGTTCTTC. It codes for CASSLGLAANEQFF.

The table lists this clonotype with many counts. The CDR3 loop reads CASSLGQTSGSYEQYF. The CDR3 DNA is TGTGCCAGCAGCTTAGGGCAAACTAGCGGGAGCTACGAGCAGTACTTC. The J gene is TRBJ2-7, the V gene TRBV11-2, with 11 bases fitting TRBD2. CDR3 size: 16 residues. CDR1 and CDR2 from the germline V gene are SGHAT and FQNNGV. V was clipped by 1 base and J by 3 bases; unmatched bases: 5.

This clonotype was found a few times. A much more abundant neighbour one base away suggests this may be a read error. The V gene is TRBV5-5, the J gene TRBJ2-3; 8 nucleotides agree with TRBD2. The CDR3 extends over 15 amino acids. Germline-derived CDR1 and CDR2 are SGHKS and YYEKEE (reference sequence). The CDR3, as DNA: TGTGCCGGCAGCCGGGGGGGCACCAGCACAGATACGCAGTATTTT. Its protein is CAGSRGGTSTDTQYF.